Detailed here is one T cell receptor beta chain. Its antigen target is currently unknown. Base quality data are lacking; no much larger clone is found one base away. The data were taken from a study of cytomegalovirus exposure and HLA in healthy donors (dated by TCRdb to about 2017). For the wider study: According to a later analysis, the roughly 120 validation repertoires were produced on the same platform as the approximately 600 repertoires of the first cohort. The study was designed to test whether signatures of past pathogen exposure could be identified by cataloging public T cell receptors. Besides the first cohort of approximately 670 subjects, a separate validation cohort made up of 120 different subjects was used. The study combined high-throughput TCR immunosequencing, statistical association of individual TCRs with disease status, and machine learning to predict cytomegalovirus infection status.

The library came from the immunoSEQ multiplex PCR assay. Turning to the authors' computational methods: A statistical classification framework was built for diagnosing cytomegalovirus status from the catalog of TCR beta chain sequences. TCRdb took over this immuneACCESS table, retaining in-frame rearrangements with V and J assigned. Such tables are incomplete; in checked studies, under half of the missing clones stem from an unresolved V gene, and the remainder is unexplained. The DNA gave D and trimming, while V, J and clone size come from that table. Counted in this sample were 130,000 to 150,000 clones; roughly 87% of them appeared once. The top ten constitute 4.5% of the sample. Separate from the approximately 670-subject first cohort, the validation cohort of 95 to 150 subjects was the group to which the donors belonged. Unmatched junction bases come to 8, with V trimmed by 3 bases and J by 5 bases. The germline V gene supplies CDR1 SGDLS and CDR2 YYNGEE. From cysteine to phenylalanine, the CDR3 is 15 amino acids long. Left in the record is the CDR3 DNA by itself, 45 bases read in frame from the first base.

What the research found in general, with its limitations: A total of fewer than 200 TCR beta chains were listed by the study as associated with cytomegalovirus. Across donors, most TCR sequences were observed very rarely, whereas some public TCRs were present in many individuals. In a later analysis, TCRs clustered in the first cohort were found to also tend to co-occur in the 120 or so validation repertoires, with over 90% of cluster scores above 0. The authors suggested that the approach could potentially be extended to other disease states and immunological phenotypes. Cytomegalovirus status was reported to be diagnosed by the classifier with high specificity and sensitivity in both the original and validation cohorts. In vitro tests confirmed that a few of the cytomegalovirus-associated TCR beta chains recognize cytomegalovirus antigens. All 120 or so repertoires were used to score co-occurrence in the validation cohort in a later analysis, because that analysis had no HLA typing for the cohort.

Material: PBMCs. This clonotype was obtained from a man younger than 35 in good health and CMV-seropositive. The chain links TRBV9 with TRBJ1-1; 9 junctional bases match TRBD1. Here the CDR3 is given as CASSAQRTGVTEAFF. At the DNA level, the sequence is TGTGCCAGCAGCGCCCAGAGGACAGGGGTGACTGAAGCTTTCTTT.